What follows are 3 T cell receptor beta chains derived from one specimen sequenced in a study of blood T cell repertoires in COVID-19. Assay used: immunoSEQ multiplex PCR; TCRdb lists only in-frame clones, some missing. The repertoire holds under 300,000 clones, more than 65% seen once, with 3.4% in the top ten. The material sequenced was PBMCs or T cells enriched from blood (not recorded which). Receptors originate from a man aged 50 to 59 who had recovered from COVID-19.

The chain links TRBV5-5 to TRBJ2-1; 12 bases align to TRBD2. This CDR3 region has 17 residues. Germline trimming cut 3 bases from V and 4 bases from J; bases unmatched to any gene: 8. The germline V gene encodes CDR1 SGHKS and CDR2 YYEKEE (reference sequence). Here the CDR3 reads CASSSLGGTSGYNEQFF. The CDR3 DNA is TGTGCCAGCAGCTCGCTCGGTGGGACTAGCGGGTACAATGAGCAGTTCTTC.

The rearrangement links TRBV2 to TRBJ1-1, with D tentatively TRBD1 (5 bases). CDR3 length: 14 amino acids. Germline V CDR1 and CDR2: SNHLY, FYNNEI. Trimming pared 6 bases from V and 1 base from J, leaving 12 bases between. CDR3 sequence: CASRLEGSNTEAFF. The DNA for the CDR3 is TGTGCCAGCAGGTTGGAGGGGTCGAACACTGAAGCTTTCTTT.

Only a few counts were recorded for this clone. The rearrangement links TRBV15 to TRBJ1-5; 7 bases map to TRBD1. Germline lookup yields CDR1 LNHNV and CDR2 YYDKDF (reference sequence). The J segment lost 5 bases and the V segment lost 3 bases, leaving 4 bases of the junction unmatched. This CDR3 has 14 amino acids. The CDR3 here is CATSSRTGYQPQHF. The CDR3 region has the DNA TGTGCCACCAGCAGCCGGACAGGATATCAGCCCCAGCATTTT.